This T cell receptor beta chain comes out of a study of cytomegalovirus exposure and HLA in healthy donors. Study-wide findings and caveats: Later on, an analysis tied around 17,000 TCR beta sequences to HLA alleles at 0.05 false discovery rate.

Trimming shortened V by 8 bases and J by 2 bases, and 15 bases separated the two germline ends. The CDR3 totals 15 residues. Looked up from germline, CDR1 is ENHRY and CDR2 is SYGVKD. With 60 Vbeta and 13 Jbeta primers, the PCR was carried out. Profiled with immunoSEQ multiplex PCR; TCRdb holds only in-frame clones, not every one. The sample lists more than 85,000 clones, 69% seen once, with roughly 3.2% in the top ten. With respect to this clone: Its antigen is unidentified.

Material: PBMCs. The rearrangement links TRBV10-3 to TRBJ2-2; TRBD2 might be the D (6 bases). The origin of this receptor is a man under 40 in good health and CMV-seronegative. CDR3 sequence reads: CAIAFGSGNTGELFF. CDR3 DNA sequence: TGTGCCATCGCCTTCGGTAGCGGTAACACCGGGGAGCTGTTTTTT.